The 21 T cell receptor beta chains reported below all come from one sample, sequenced in a study of regulatory T cells in long-lasting Graves disease. Regarding time point: persistent/refractory GD, antithyroid drugs over 5 years with positive TRAb. After RNA was extracted from PBMCs, the TCR library was made from it. Assembly of TCR beta libraries relied on iRepertoire HTBI primers together with Arm-PCR of CDR3 regions. TCRdb passed the multiplex PCR reads through MiXCR, listing each CDR3 protein once. The profile shows around 500,000 distinct CDR3 sequences, roughly 20% of them singletons. The specimen comprised peripheral blood mononuclear cells (PBMCs), sampled when the disease was refractory, from a patient treated with antithyroid drugs. These receptors all come from a female donor with Graves disease.

The genes are TRBV29-1 and TRBJ2-2; D unclear. V lost 4 bases to trimming and J lost 0 bases, with 15 bases between them. Germline V gene lookup returns CDR1 SQVTM and CDR2 ANQGSEA. This CDR3 has 16 residues. The CDR3 region is CSVAETLFANTGELFF. The CDR3 region has the DNA TGCAGCGTTGCGGAAACCCTGTTCGCGAACACCGGGGAGCTGTTTTTT.

The chain carries TRBV7-3 and TRBJ1-6; D may be TRBD1 (5 bases). The length of the CDR3 is 14 residues. Trimming left V 3 bases short and J 4 bases short, with 7 bases between. Germline CDR1 is SGHTA and CDR2 is FQGTGA. The CDR3 nucleotides are TGTGCCAGCAGCTTCTCAGGGTATAATTCACCCCTCCACTTT. This encodes CASSFSGYNSPLHF.

The chain is built from TRBV7-3 and TRBJ1-5; D is perhaps TRBD1 (5 bases). The CDR3 sequence is 15 residues long. Germline CDR1 and CDR2: SGHTA and FQGTGA. V lost 5 bases and J 0 bases, leaving 11 bases between the germline ends. The CDR3 spells CASSERQNSNQPQHF. CDR3 bases: TGTGCCAGCAGCGAACGACAGAATAGCAATCAGCCCCAGCATTTT.

The CDR3 nucleotides read TGTGCCACCAGCAGAGATTCTCCCCCGGGCTATGGCTACACCTTC. The encoded protein is CATSRDSPPGYGYTF. This chain joins TRBV15 and TRBJ1-2; no definite D call. In germline, CDR1 is LNHNV, CDR2 YYDKDF (reference sequence). Between the trimmed V and J ends, which lost 0 bases and 4 bases, there was a span of 12 bases. The CDR3 is 15 amino acids. Drawing the rest from reference TRBV15 and TRBJ1-2, the complete variable domain is DAMVIQNPRYQVTQFGKPVTLSCSQTLNHNVMYWYQQKSSQAPKLLFHYYDKDFNNEADTPDNFQSRRPNTSFCFLDIRSPGLGDTAMYLCATSRDSPPGYGYTFGSGTRLTVV.

The sample holds many counts of this clonotype. The rearrangement uses TRBV29-1 and TRBJ1-2; 7 bases are shared with TRBD1. The CDR3 covers 12 residues. V lost 3 bases, J lost 6 bases, and 4 bases stayed unmatched. CDR1 is SQVTM, CDR2 ANQGSEA, per germline. The CDR3 bases are TGCAGCGTTGAGAGCGGACAGGATGGCTACACCTTC. It encodes CSVESGQDGYTF.

The gene calls are TRBV28 and TRBJ1-5; D remains ambiguous. Looked up from germline, CDR1 is MDHEN and CDR2 is SYDVKM. This CDR3 contains 14 residues. V was cut by 4 bases and J by 0 bases, with 7 bases left in between. The CDR3: CASSSSGSNQPQHF. The CDR3, as DNA: TGTGCCAGCAGTTCCTCAGGTAGCAATCAGCCCCAGCATTTT.

This clonotype was seen many times. This chain links TRBV2 with TRBJ2-7; D possibly matches TRBD1 or TRBD2 (5 bases each). The CDR3 has 12 amino acids. V was clipped by 2 bases and J by 5 bases, with 7 bases between them. Germline V gene sequence: CDR1 SNHLY, CDR2 FYNNEI. The CDR3, as DNA: TGTGCCAGCAGTGAATGGGGGAACGAGCAGTACTTC. It encodes CASSEWGNEQYF.

In its sample, this clonotype was seen a few times. The V call is TRBV30, the J call TRBJ1-1; D ambiguous. This CDR3 contains 15 residues. Germline V gene sequence: CDR1 GTSNPN, CDR2 SVGIG (reference sequence). CDR3 DNA sequence: TGTGCTTCCGCGGCGGGGAATCTTGGGAACACTGAAGCTTTCTTT. Translation: CASAAGNLGNTEAFF.

This clonotype was counted only a few times. CDR3 protein: CASSHKEGYGYTF. Here the CDR3 DNA reads TGTGCCAGCTCACACAAAGAGGGATATGGCTACACCTTC. The chain is built from TRBV18 and TRBJ1-2, with D unresolved. The CDR3 length is 13 residues. With 4 bases removed from V and 5 bases from J, the gap between germline ends came to 11 bases. In germline, CDR1 is KGHSH, CDR2 LQKENI.

This clonotype was observed a handful of times. J is TRBJ1-2 and V is TRBV6-1, with D perhaps TRBD1 (5 bases). The CDR3 sequence is 16 residues long. V gave up 5 bases and J gave up 8 bases, with 24 bases separating them. Germline lookup yields CDR1 MNHNS and CDR2 SASEGT. CDR3 protein: CASSPGTAFIFRGYTF. CDR3 sequence (DNA): TGTGCCAGCAGTCCCGGGACGGCATTTATCTTCCGGGGCTACACCTTC.

This clonotype occurred many times. The V gene is TRBV28, the J gene TRBJ1-5, with TRBD1 identical over 8 bases. Trimming took 6 bases from V and 3 from J; bases not matched to a gene: 4. Germline CDR1 reads MDHEN; CDR2 reads SYDVKM. CDR3 length: 14 residues. The CDR3 sequence is CASRSGGLNQPQHF. The CDR3 DNA sequence: TGTGCCAGCAGATCAGGGGGCCTCAATCAGCCCCAGCATTTT.

At least ten counts were recorded for this clonotype. The chain employs TRBV7-2 and TRBJ2-7; D not resolved. The V gene lost 1 base and the J gene lost 6 bases, with 13 bases spanning the gap. The CDR3 consists of 14 residues. From germline, CDR1 is SGHTA and CDR2 FQGNSA. This chain's CDR3 is CASSLVSSAGEQYF. The CDR3 nucleotides are TGTGCCAGCAGCTTAGTCAGCAGTGCAGGCGAGCAGTACTTC.

The chain employs TRBV2 and TRBJ2-1; 7 positions match TRBD1. Germline CDR1 SNHLY, CDR2 FYNNEI. V dropped 6 bases and J dropped 6; count of bases not matched to a gene: 11. This CDR3 contains 15 residues. The CDR3 nucleotides are TGTGCCAGCAGGATGGGGACAGTCTCCGTCAATGAGCAGTTCTTC. Protein: CASRMGTVSVNEQFF.

The J gene is TRBJ1-1, the V gene TRBV4-1; no clear D. The CDR3 has 15 amino acids. The V gene lost 0 bases and the J gene lost 1 base, with 9 bases spanning the gap. Germline loops: CDR1 MGHRA, CDR2 YSYEKL. The CDR3 is CASSQDPGSNTEAFF. Written as DNA, the CDR3 is TGCGCCAGCAGCCAAGACCCGGGATCGAACACTGAAGCTTTCTTT.

Details on this clonotype: A much bigger clone sits one base away, suggesting this may be a read error. The chain employs TRBV6-1 and TRBJ2-6; D call uncertain. CDR1 is MNHNS and CDR2 is SASEGT in the germline V gene. Trimming took off 2 bases at V and 1 base at J, with 15 bases between the two ends. The CDR3 runs to 18 residues. CDR3 loop: CASSEPSDQASGANVLTF. The CDR3, as DNA: TGTGCCAGCAGTGAACCCTCCGACCAGGCTTCTGGGGCCAACGTCCTGACTTTC.

The chain carries TRBV9 and TRBJ2-7, with 12 nucleotides matching TRBD1. The DNA end is a closer match to TRBJ2-5, so the J assignment may be wrong. Germline CDR1 SGDLS, CDR2 YYNGEE. This CDR3 comprises 16 residues. The CDR3, as DNA: TGTGCCAGCAGCTCCGGGACAGGGGGCTTTCTGAAGACCCAGTACTTC. It encodes CASSSGTGGFLKTQYF.

This clonotype was counted between two and nine times. The chain carries TRBV4-2 and TRBJ1-2, with 9 bases identical to TRBD1. This CDR3 spans 16 amino acids. Germline-derived CDR1 and CDR2 are LGHNA and YNFKEQ. V was clipped by 4 bases and J by 3 bases; unmatched bases: 9. CDR3 nucleotide sequence: TGTGCCAGCAGCCTAAGGGGACAGGGCGGCGACTATGGCTACACCTTC. Its translation is CASSLRGQGGDYGYTF.

This clonotype was recorded many times. The chain employs TRBV20-1 and TRBJ2-7, with TRBD2 identical over 7 bases. This CDR3 has 13 residues. Looked up from germline, CDR1 is DFQATT and CDR2 is SNEGSKA (reference sequence). J gave up 1 base and V 6 bases, and 6 bases lay outside the gene matches. This chain's CDR3 is CSAPRLASYEQYF. In DNA, the CDR3 is TGCAGTGCCCCCCGACTAGCTTCCTACGAGCAGTACTTC.

The sample holds many counts of this clonotype. The chain links TRBV28 to TRBJ2-7; either TRBD1 or TRBD2 may supply D (7 bases each). Germline CDR1 MDHEN, CDR2 SYDVKM. The CDR3 loop spans 14 amino acids. Trimming removed 2 bases from V and 6 bases from J, with 14 bases in between. The CDR3 DNA reads TGTGCCAGCAGTTTACGCAGGGGGGGGGGCGAGCAGTACTTC. This sequence encodes CASSLRRGGGEQYF.

The CDR3 DNA is TGTGCCGTCGGGACAGCCATGACCGGGGAGCTGTTTTTT. It yields the protein CAVGTAMTGELFF. The rearrangement uses TRBV25-1 and TRBJ2-2; the match to TRBD1 covers 7 bases. V lost 11 bases and J lost 5; bases outside the gene matches: 8. CDR1 is MGHDK and CDR2 is SYGVNS in the germline V gene. The CDR3 length is 13 residues.

As regards this clonotype: Given a much more abundant clone one base away, this may be a read error. The chain joins TRBV2 to TRBJ2-4; TRBD2 might be the D (5 bases). Germline loops: CDR1 SNHLY, CDR2 FYNNEI. Deletions cut 8 bases from V and 13 bases from J, with 27 bases between. The CDR3 is 15 residues long. The CDR3 DNA reads TGTGCCAGCGACGACTCACACGCCGAGGCGGAGGCCCAGTACTTC. As protein: CASDDSHAEAEAQYF.